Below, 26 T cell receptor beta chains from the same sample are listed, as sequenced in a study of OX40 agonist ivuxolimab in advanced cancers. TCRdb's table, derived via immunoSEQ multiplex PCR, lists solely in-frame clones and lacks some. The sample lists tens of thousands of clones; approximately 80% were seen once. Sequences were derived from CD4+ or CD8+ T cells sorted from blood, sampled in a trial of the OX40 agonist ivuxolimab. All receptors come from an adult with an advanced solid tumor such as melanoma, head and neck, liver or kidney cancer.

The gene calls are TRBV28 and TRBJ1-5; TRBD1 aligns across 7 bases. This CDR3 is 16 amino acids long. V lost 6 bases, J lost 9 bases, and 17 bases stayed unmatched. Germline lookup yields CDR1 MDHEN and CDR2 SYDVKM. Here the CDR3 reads CASSLDRVGPFVPQHF. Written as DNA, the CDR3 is TGTGCCAGCAGCCTTGACAGGGTAGGTCCTTTCGTGCCCCAGCATTTT.

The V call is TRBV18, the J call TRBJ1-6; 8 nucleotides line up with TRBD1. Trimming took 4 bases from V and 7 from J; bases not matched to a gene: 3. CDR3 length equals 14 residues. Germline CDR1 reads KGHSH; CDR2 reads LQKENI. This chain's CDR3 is CASSRDRINSPLHF. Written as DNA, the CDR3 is TGTGCCAGCTCACGGGACAGGATCAATTCACCCCTCCACTTT.

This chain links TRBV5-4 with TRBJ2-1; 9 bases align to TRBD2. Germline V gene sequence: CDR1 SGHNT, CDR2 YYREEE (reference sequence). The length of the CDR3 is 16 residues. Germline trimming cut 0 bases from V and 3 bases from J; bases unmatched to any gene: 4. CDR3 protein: CASSLGGGGSYNEQFF. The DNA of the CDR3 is TGTGCCAGCAGCTTGGGCGGGGGGGGAAGCTACAATGAGCAGTTCTTC.

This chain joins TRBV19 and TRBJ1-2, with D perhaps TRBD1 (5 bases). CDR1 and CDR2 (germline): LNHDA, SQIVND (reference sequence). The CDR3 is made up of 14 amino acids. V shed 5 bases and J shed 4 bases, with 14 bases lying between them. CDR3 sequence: CASSPRMGTYGYTF. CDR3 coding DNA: TGTGCCAGTAGTCCCAGGATGGGGACCTATGGCTACACCTTC.

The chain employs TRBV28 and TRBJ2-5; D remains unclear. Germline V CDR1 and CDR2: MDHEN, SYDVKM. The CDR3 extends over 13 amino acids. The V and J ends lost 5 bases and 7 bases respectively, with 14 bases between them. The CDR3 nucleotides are TGTGCCAGCAGTGAAGAAGGGCCGCGGACCCAGTACTTC. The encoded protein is CASSEEGPRTQYF.

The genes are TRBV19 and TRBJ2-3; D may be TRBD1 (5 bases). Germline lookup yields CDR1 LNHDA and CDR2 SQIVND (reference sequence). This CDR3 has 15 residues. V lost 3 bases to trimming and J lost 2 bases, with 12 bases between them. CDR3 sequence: CASSMDTLNTDTQYF. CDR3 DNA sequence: TGTGCCAGTAGTATGGACACGCTAAACACAGATACGCAGTATTTT.

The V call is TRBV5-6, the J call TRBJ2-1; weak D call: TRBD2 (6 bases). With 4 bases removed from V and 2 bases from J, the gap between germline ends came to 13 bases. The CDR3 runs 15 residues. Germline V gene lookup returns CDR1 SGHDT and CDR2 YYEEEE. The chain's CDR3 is CASSPLGSAYNEQFF. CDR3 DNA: TGTGCCAGCAGCCCACTCGGGAGTGCCTACAATGAGCAGTTCTTC.

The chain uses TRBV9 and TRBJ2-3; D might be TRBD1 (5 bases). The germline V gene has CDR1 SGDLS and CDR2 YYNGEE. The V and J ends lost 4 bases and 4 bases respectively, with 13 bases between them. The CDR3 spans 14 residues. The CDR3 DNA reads TGTGCCAGCAGCAAACGACAGACTCCAGATACGCAGTATTTT. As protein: CASSKRQTPDTQYF.

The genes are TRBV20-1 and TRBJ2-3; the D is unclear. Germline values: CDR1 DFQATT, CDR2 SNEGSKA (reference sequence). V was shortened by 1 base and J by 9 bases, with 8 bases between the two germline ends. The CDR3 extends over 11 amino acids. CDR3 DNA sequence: TGCAGTGCTAGAGTGGGTGGGACGCAGTATTTT. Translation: CSARVGGTQYF.

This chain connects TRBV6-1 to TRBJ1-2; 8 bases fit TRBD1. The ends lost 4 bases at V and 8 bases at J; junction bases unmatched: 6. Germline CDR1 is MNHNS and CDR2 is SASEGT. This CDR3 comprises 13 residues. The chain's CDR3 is CASSVQGARGYTF. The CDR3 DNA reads TGTGCCAGCAGTGTCCAGGGGGCGCGGGGCTACACCTTC.

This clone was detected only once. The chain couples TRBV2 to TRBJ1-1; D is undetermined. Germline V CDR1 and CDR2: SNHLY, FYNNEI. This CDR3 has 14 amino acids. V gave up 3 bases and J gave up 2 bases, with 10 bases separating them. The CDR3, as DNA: TGTGCCAGCAGTGAGGATACTTTCAACACTGAAGCTTTCTTT. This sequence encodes CASSEDTFNTEAFF.

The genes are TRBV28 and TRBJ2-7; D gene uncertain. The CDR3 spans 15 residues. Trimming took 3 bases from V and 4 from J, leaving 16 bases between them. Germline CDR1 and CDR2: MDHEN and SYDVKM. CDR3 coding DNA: TGTGCCAGCAGTTTGACGGTGGCGCGCGATTACGAGCAGTACTTC. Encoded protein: CASSLTVARDYEQYF.

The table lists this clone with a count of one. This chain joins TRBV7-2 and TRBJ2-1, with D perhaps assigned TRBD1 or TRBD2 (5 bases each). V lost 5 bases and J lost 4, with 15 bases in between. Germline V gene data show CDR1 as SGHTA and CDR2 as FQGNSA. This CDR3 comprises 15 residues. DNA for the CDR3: TGTGCCAGCAGCGCCAGACTGGGGACGTACAATGAGCAGTTCTTC. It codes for CASSARLGTYNEQFF.

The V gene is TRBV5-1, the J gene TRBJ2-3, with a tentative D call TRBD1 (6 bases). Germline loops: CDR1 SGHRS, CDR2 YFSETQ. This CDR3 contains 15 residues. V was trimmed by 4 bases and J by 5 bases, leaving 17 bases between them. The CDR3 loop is CASSPWGLGQDTQYF. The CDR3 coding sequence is TGCGCCAGCAGCCCTTGGGGGCTAGGACAAGATACGCAGTATTTT.

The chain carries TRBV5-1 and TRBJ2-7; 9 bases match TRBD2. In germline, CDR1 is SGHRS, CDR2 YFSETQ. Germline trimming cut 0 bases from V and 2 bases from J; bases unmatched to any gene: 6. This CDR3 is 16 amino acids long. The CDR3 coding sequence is TGCGCCAGCAGCTTGGGGTTCCAGCGGGAGGCCTACGAGCAGTACTTC. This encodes CASSLGFQREAYEQYF. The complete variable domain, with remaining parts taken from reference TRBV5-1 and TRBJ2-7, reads KAGVTQTPRYLIKTRGQQVTLSCSPISGHRSVSWYQQTPGQGLQFLFEYFSETQRNKGNFPGRFSGRQFSNSRSEMNVSTLELGDSALYLCASSLGFQREAYEQYFGPGTRLTVT.

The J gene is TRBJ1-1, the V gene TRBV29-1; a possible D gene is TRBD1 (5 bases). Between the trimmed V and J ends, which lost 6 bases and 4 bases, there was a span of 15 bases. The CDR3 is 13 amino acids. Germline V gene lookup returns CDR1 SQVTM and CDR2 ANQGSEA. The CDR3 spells CSVTESAGTEAFF. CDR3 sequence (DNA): TGCAGCGTGACAGAGAGTGCGGGCACTGAAGCTTTCTTT.

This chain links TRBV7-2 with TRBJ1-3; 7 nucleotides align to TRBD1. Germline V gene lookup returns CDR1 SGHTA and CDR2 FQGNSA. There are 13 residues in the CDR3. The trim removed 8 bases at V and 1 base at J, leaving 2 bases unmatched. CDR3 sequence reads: CASAGGSGNTIYF. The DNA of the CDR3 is TGTGCCAGCGCAGGGGGATCTGGAAACACCATATATTTT.

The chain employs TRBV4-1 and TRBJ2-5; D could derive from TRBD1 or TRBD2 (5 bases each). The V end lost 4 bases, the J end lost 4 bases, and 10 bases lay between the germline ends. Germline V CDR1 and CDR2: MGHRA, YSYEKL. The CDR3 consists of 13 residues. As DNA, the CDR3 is TGCGCCAGCAGCCTCGGGACCATAGAGACCCAGTACTTC. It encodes CASSLGTIETQYF.

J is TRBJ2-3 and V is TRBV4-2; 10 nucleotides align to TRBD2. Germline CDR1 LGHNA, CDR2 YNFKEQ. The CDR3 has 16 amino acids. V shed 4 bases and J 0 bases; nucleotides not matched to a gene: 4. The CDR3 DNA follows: TGTGCCAGCAGCCTATATAGCGGGGGGAGCACAGATACGCAGTATTTT. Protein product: CASSLYSGGSTDTQYF.

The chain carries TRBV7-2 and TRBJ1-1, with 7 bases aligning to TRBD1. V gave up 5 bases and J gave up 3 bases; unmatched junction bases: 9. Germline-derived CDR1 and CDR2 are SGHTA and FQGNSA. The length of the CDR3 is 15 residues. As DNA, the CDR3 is TGTGCCAGCAGCCAACGACAGGGAACTTACACTGAAGCTTTCTTT. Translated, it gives CASSQRQGTYTEAFF.

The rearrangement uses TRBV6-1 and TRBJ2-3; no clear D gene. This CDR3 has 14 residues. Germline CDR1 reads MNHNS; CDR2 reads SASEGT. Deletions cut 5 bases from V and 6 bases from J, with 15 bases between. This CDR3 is CASSQRPLGDTQYF. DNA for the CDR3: TGTGCCAGCAGTCAACGCCCTCTGGGGGATACGCAGTATTTT.

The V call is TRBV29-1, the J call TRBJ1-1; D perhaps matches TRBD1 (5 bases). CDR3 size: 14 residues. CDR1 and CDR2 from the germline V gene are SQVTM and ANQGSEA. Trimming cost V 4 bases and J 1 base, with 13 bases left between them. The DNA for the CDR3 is TGCAGCGTTGTGGGCGGTAGGGGGAACACTGAAGCTTTCTTT. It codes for CSVVGGRGNTEAFF. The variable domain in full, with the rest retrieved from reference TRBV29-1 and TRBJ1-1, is SAVISQKPSRDICQRGTSLTIQCQVDSQVTMMFWYRQQPGQSLTLIATANQGSEATYESGFVIDKFPISRPNLTFSTLTVSNMSPEDSSIYLCSVVGGRGNTEAFFGQGTRLTVV.

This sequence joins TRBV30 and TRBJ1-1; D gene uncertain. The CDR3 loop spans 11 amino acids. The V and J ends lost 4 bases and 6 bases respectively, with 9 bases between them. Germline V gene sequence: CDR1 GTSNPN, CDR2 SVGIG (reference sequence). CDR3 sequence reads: CAWNLGAEAFF. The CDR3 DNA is TGTGCCTGGAACCTCGGGGCTGAAGCTTTCTTT.

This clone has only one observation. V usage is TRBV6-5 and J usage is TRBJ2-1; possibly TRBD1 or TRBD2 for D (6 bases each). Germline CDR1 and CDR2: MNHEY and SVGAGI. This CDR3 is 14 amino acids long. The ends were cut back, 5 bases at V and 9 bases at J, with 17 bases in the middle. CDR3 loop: CASSVGGSLGEQFF. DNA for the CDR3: TGTGCCAGCAGTGTAGGGGGGAGTCTGGGTGAGCAGTTCTTC.

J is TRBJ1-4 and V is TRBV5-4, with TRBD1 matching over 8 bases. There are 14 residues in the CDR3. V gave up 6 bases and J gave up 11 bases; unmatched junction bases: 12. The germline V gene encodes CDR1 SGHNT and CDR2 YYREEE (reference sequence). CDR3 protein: CASTEQGASAKLFF. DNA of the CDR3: TGTGCCAGCACCGAGCAGGGGGCGAGCGCGAAACTGTTTTTT. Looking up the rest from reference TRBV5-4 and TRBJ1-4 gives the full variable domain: ETGVTQSPTHLIKTRGQQVTLRCSSQSGHNTVSWYQQALGQGPQFIFQYYREEENGRGNFPPRFSGLQFPNYSSELNVNALELDDSALYLCASTEQGASAKLFFGSGTQLSVL.

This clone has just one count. The CDR3 nucleotides are TGTGCCAGCAGCTTGGCCCGACAGGGGGCTAACTATGGCTACACCTTC. Amino acids: CASSLARQGANYGYTF. The genes are TRBV5-4 and TRBJ1-2; 9 bases match TRBD1. Trimming cost V 0 bases and J 0 bases; bases outside gene matches: 3. Germline CDR1 and CDR2: SGHNT and YYREEE (reference sequence). CDR3 length equals 16 residues.